Detailed here is one TCR beta chain. Its antigen is still unknown. The CDR3 has 11 amino acids. V was trimmed by 4 bases and J by 3 bases, leaving 2 bases between them. The germline V gene has CDR1 SGHAT and CDR2 FQNNGV. Semiquantitative ARM-PCR amplified T cell receptor alpha and beta CDR3 regions from mRNA. Exponential amplification used communal superprimers after tagged nested gene-specific primers in ARM-PCR. Using its own MiXCR run on the multiplex PCR reads, TCRdb lists one record per CDR3 protein. The repertoire holds roughly 7,400 distinct CDR3 sequences, with 70% as singletons. The entry originates in a study of relationships among human T cell subsets. Whole-study findings and limits: Bead-based sorting did not rule out CD4+CD8+ double-positive cells. Many CDR3s were shared across Th1, Th2 and regulatory subsets. Over 50% of CD8+ cytotoxic sequences came from clones with over 100 reads.

Naive plus transitional T cells were isolated with anti-CD45RA microbeads from pooled CD4+ and CD8+ T cells. T cell subsets were isolated with magnetic beads coated with subset-specific monoclonal antibodies. The sequence was obtained from a man between 40 and 49 years old in good health. The chain couples TRBV11-2 to TRBJ2-3; no definite D call. Sequenced: naive and transitional (CD45RA+) T cells sorted from blood. The CDR3 nucleotides read TGTGCCAGCAGCTCAACAGATACGCAGTATTTT. Protein product: CASSSTDTQYF.